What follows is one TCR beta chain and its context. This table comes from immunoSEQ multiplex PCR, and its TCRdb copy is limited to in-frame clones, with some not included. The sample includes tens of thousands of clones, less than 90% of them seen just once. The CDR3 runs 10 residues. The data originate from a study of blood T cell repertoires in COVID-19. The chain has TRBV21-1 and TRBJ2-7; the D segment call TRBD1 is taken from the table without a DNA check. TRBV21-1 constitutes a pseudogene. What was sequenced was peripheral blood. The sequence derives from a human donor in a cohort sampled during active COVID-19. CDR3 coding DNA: TGTGCCAGCAGACAGGGCGAGCAGTACTTC. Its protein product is CASRQGEQYF.